A selection of T cell receptor beta chains follows, all from one sample in a study of control samples from healthy donors and cancer patients. The table came from immunoSEQ multiplex PCR; TCRdb's copy has only in-frame clones and leaves some out. The profile covers under 200,000 clones, with about 95% appearing a single time and 12% to 15% taken by the ten largest. Input material: PBMCs. These receptor sequences come from a man between 60 and 70 years old with colorectal cancer. CDR3s include the opening cysteine and the closing phenylalanine or tryptophan. A D gene is named only where the DNA matches it firmly.

>TRBD1|15|TRBJ1-2|TRBV24-1
TGTGCCACCAGTGTTAGGCAGGGACAGGGGGCTTGCTACACCTTC
CATSVRQGQGACYTF
>.|15|TRBJ1-3|TRBV5-1
TGCGCCAGCAGCGTCGAGGCACAGATAGGAAACACCATATATTTT
CASSVEAQIGNTIYF
>.|14|TRBJ1-1|TRBV9
TGTGCCAGCAGCGCCGGGACCCCGAACACTGAAGCTTTCTTT
CASSAGTPNTEAFF
>.|15|TRBJ1-1|TRBV19
TGTGCCAGTAGGTCATCGGGCCTAATGAACACTGAAGCTTTCTTT
CASRSSGLMNTEAFF
>.|16|TRBJ1-1|TRBV11-2
TGTGCCAGCAGCTCACCGTCAGAAGGAATGAACACTGAAGCTTTCTTT
CASSSPSEGMNTEAFF
>.|14|TRBJ2-4|TRBV27
TGTGCCAGCAGTTCTACACTAGCCAAAAACATTCAGTACTTC
CASSSTLAKNIQYF
>.|14|TRBJ1-2|TRBV27
TGTGCCAGCAGTTTTACGGACGCTAACTATGGCTACACCTTC
CASSFTDANYGYTF
>.|14|TRBJ1-3|TRBV7-7
TGTGCCAGCAGCTTGGTTTTCGGGGGAAACACCATATATTTT
CASSLVFGGNTIYF
>.|16|TRBJ2-5|TRBV7-2
TGTGCCAGCAGCTTCCCCCCCGGGTCAGGCGGAGAGACCCAGTACTTC
CASSFPPGSGGETQYF
>.|16|TRBJ1-6|TRBV7-2
TGTGCCAGCAGCCTACAATGGGCAGGGGCCAATTCACCCCTCCACTTT
CASSLQWAGANSPLHF
>.|11|TRBJ2-1|TRBV6-4
TGTGCCAGCAGTGACTCGGGGGAGTGGTTCTTC
CASSDSGEWFF
>.|14|TRBJ1-2|TRBV2
TGTGCCAGCAGTTTGACGGACAGCGGTGGGGGCTACACCTTC
CASSLTDSGGGYTF
>.|15|TRBJ1-2|TRBV10-2
TGCGCCAGCAGTGAGTCCAAAACAGGGTCAAAAGGCTACACCTTC
CASSESKTGSKGYTF
>TRBD1|14|TRBJ1-4|TRBV2
TGTGCCAGCAGTTCTGACAGGGGGCGCGGGAAACTGTTTTTT
CASSSDRGRGKLFF
>TRBD2|14|TRBJ2-3|TRBV4-1
TGCGCCAGCAGCCCGGGGGGAGGCACAGATACGCAGTATTTT
CASSPGGGTDTQYF
>TRBD1|14|TRBJ1-1|TRBV6-1
TGTGCCAGCAGTTCGGACAGGGGAGGTACTGAAGCTTTCTTT
CASSSDRGGTEAFF
>TRBD2|13|TRBJ2-5|TRBV28
TGTGCCAGCAGGGGATCGGGGGGAGAGACCCAGTACTTC
CASRGSGGETQYF
>.|18|TRBJ1-4|TRBV28
TGTGCCAGCAGTTTATATCTGGGGGCGGGGGCAACTAATGAAAAACTGTTTTTT
CASSLYLGAGATNEKLFF
>.|14|TRBJ1-2|TRBV7-2
TGTGCCAGCAGCTTAGCGACGGGAAACTATGGCTACACCTTC
CASSLATGNYGYTF
>.|14|TRBJ2-7|TRBV6-5
TGTGCCAGCAGTTACGCTGGACAGAGCTACGAGCAGTACTTC
CASSYAGQSYEQYF
>TRBD2|18|TRBJ2-3|TRBV9
TGTGCCAGCAGCATCGGACTAGCGGGGCCCACTAGCACAGATACGCAGTATTTT
CASSIGLAGPTSTDTQYF
>.|15|TRBJ1-2|TRBV4-2
TGTGCCAGCAGCCAAGGACTTCTTTCAAACTATGGCTACACCTTC
CASSQGLLSNYGYTF
>.|12|TRBJ2-5|TRBV25-1
TGTGCCAGCAGTAGCGGCGCCAACGCCCAGTACTTC
CASSSGANAQYF